This T cell receptor (beta chain) came from a study of cytomegalovirus exposure and HLA in healthy donors. Remarks on this clone: Its antigen remains unknown.

Amplification used 60 Vbeta primers and 13 Jbeta primers. Profiling relied on immunoSEQ multiplex PCR, and the TCRdb table lists in-frame clones only, not all of them. Among roughly 190,000 clones listed, about four fifths were seen once. General study results and limits: An apparent linkage of common viral pathogens to several of the most significant clusters emerged in a later analysis.

This CDR3 is built from 14 residues. The clonotype originates from a girl aged 10-17 years in good health and CMV-seropositive. The specimen sequenced was PBMCs. V is TRBV21-1 and J is TRBJ2-7; the DNA was not compared with TRBD1, the D call given in the table. TRBV21-1 is a pseudogene segment. The CDR3 DNA is TGTGCCAGCACCCAGGGGTATAGTTTCTACGAGCAGTACTTC. It is translated as CASTQGYSFYEQYF.